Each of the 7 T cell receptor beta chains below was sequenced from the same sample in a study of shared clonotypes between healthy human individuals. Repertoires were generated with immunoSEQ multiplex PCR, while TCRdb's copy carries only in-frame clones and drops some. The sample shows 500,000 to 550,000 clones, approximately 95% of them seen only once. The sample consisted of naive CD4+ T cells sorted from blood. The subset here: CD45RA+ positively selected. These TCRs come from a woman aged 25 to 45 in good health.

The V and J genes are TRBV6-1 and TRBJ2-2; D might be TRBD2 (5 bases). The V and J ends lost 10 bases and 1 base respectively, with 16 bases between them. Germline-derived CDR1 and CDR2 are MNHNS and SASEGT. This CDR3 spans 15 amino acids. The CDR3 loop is CAIYSGVGNTGELFF. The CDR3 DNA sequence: TGTGCCATCTACTCCGGGGTGGGGAACACCGGGGAGCTGTTTTTT.

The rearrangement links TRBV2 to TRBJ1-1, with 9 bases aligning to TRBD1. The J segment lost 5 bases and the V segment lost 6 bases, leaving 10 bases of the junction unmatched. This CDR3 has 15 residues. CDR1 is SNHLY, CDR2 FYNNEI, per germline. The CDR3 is CASSLTLGTGTEAFF. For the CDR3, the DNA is TGTGCCAGCAGCCTAACCTTAGGGACAGGGACTGAAGCTTTCTTT.

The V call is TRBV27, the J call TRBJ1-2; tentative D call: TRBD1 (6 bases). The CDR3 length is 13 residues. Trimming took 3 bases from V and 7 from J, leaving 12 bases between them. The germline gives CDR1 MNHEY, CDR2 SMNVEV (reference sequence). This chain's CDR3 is CASSLRGVGGYTF. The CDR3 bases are TGTGCCAGCAGTTTGAGGGGGGTGGGTGGCTACACCTTC.

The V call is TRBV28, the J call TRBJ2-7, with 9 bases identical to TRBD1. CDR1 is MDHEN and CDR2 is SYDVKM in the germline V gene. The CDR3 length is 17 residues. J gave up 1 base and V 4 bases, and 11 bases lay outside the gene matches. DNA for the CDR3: TGTGCCAGCAGTTCGGGACAGGGTAAGCGGGATTCCTACGAGCAGTACTTC. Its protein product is CASSSGQGKRDSYEQYF.

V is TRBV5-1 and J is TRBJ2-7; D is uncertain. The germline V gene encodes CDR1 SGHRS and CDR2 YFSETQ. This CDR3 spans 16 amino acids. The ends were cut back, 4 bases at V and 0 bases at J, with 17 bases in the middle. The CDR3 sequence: CASSLVGLSSSYEQYF. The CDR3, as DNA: TGCGCCAGCAGCCTCGTGGGTTTAAGCAGCTCCTACGAGCAGTACTTC.

The CDR3 region is CASSLPPETSGYQETQYF. The CDR3 DNA reads as TGTGCCAGCAGCTTACCCCCCGAGACTAGCGGCTACCAAGAGACCCAGTACTTC. The V and J genes are TRBV11-2 and TRBJ2-5; 9 bases line up with TRBD2. V lost 2 bases to trimming and J lost 0 bases; unmatched junction nucleotides: 10. This CDR3 region has 18 residues. Germline-derived CDR1 and CDR2 are SGHAT and FQNNGV.

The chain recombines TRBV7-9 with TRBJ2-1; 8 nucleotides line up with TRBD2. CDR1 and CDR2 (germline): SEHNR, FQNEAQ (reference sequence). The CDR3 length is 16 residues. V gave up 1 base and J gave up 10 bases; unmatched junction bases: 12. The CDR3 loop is CASSLDPAGDLREQFF. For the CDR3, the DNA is TGTGCCAGCAGCTTAGATCCAGCGGGAGACCTGAGGGAGCAGTTCTTC. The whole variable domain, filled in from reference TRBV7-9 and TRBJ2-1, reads DTGVSQNPRHKITKRGQNVTFRCDPISEHNRLYWYRQTLGQGPEFLTYFQNEAQLEKSRLLSDRFSAERPKGSFSTLEIQRTEQGDSAMYLCASSLDPAGDLREQFFGPGTRLTVL.